This T cell receptor beta chain comes out of a study of blood T cells in healthy people across ages. Study-wide points: The fall in TCR beta diversity per million T cells was roughly linear with age.

CDR3 size: 14 residues. Per germline, CDR1 SGDLS and CDR2 YYNGEE. With respect to this clonotype: The antigen remains undetermined. One end of the junction does not line up with germline, which may come from a read error.

The study recruited healthy Caucasian donors from Russia who were aged about 6 to 90. The second PCR ran about 6 to 12 cycles with a sample-barcoded 5' primer and J-beta primers. Template switching added a 12-random-nucleotide identifier to every cDNA molecule. TCRdb called the 5' RACE reads again in MiXCR, with one record for every CDR3 protein. The sample yields 600,000 to 850,000 distinct CDR3 sequences, roughly 25% seen once. These sequences were also reported in another study, on T cells of mothers and their children. From that second work: Reverse transcription into cDNA received all extracted RNA, at about 1.5 ug per 15 ul.

This receptor was identified in a boy between 10 and 17 years old in good health. V gene TRBV9 combines with J gene TRBJ2-2; tentatively, D is TRBD2 (6 bases). The sample taken for sequencing was blood. CDR3 sequence: CASGPGANPGELFF. As DNA, the CDR3 is TGTGCCAGCGGCCCGGGAGCGAACCCCGGGGAGCTGTTTTTT.